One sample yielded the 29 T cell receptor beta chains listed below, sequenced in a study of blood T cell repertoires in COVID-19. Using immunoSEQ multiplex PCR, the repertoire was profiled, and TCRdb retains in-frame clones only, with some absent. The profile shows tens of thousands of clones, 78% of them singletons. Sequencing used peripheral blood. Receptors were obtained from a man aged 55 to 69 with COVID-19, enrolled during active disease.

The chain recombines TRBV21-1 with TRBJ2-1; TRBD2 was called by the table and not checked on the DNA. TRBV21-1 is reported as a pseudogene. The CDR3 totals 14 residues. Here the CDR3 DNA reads TGTGCCAGCAAGCGGACTAGGAGGAAGAATGAGCAGTTCTTC. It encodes CASKRTRRKNEQFF.

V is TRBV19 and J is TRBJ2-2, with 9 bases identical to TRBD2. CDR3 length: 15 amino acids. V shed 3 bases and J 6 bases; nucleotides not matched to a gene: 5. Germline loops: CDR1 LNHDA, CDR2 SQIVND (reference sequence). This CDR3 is CASSMGLAGSGELFF. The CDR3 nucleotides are TGTGCCAGTAGTATGGGGCTAGCGGGGTCCGGGGAGCTGTTTTTT.

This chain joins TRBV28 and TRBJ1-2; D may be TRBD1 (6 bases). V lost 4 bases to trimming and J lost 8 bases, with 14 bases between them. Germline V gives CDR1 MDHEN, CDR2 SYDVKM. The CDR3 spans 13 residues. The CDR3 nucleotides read TGTGCCAGCAGTTCCCCGACAGGACGGGGCTACACCTTC. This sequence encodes CASSSPTGRGYTF.

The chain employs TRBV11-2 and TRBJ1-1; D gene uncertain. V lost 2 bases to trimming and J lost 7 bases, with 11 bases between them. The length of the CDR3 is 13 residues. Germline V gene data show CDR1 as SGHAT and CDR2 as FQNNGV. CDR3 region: CASSLSWAGEAFF. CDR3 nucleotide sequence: TGTGCCAGCAGCTTATCTTGGGCCGGTGAAGCTTTCTTT.

The CDR3 DNA follows: TGTGCCAGCAGCAAACAGGGGAGTGGGACTGAAGCTTTCTTT. Its protein product is CASSKQGSGTEAFF. The chain employs TRBV14 and TRBJ1-1; 7 bases are shared with TRBD1. Losses at the gene ends were 5 bases for V and 5 bases for J; bases not matched to a gene: 8. The CDR3 runs 14 residues. The germline V gene has CDR1 SGHDN and CDR2 FVKESK.

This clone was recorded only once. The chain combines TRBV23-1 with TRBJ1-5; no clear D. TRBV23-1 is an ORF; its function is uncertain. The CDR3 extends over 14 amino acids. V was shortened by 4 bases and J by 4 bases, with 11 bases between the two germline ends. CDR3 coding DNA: TGCGCCAGCAGTCGGCGGTCGAGGAATCAGCCCCAGCATTTT. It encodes CASSRRSRNQPQHF.

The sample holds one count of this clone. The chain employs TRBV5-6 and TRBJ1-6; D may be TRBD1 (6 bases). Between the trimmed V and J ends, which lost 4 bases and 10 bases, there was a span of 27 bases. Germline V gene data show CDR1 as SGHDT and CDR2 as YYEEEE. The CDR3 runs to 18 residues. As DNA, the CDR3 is TGTGCCAGCAGCGGAGATAGTTTGATCACAGGGAAGAGCTCACCCCTCCACTTT. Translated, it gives CASSGDSLITGKSSPLHF. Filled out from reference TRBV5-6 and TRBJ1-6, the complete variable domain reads DAGVTQSPTHLIKTRGQQVTLRCSPKSGHDTVSWYQQALGQGPQFIFQYYEEEERQRGNFPDRFSGHQFPNYSSELNVNALLLGDSALYLCASSGDSLITGKSSPLHFGNGTRLTVT.

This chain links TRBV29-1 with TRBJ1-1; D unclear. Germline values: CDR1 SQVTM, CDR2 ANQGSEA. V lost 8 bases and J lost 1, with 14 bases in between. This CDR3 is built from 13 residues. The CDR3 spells CSSYTQANTEAFF. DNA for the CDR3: TGCAGCTCCTACACCCAGGCGAACACTGAAGCTTTCTTT.

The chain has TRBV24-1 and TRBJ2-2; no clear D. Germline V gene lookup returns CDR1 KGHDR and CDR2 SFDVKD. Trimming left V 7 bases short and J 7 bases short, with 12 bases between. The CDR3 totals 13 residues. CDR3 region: CATSAVFGGELFF. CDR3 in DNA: TGTGCCACCAGCGCCGTATTCGGCGGGGAGCTGTTTTTT.

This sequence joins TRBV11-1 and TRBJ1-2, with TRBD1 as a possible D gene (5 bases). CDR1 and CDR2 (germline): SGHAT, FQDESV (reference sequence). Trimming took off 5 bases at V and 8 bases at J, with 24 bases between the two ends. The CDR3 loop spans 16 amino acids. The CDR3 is CASSTSTGLPTGGYTF. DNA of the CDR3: TGTGCCAGCAGCACATCTACGGGACTCCCCACCGGGGGCTACACCTTC.

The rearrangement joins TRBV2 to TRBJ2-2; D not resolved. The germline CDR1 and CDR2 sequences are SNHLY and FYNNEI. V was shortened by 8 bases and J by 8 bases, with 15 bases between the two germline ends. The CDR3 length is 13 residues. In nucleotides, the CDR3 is TGTGCCAGCGGCCTCCGTCCGCAGGGGGAGCTGTTTTTT. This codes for CASGLRPQGELFF.

The CDR3: CASSLGQTSSGANVLTF. In DNA form, the CDR3 reads TGTGCCAGCAGCTTGGGACAGACCAGCTCTGGGGCCAACGTCCTGACTTTC. This sequence joins TRBV11-2 and TRBJ2-6; 7 bases map to TRBD1. The length of the CDR3 is 17 residues. Unmatched junction bases numbered 5, after V lost 3 bases and J lost 0 bases. Looked up from germline, CDR1 is SGHAT and CDR2 is FQNNGV. The full variable domain, its missing parts supplied by reference TRBV11-2 and TRBJ2-6, is EAGVAQSPRYKIIEKRQSVAFWCNPISGHATLYWYQQILGQGPKLLIQFQNNGVVDDSQLPKDRFSAERLKGVDSTLKIQPAKLEDSAVYLCASSLGQTSSGANVLTFGAGSRLTVL.

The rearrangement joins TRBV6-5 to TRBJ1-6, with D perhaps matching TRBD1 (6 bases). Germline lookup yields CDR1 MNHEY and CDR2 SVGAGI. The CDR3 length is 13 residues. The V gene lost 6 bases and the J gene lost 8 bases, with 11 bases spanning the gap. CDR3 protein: CASRPTGYSPLHF. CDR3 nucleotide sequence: TGTGCCAGCAGACCAACAGGGTATTCACCCCTCCACTTT.

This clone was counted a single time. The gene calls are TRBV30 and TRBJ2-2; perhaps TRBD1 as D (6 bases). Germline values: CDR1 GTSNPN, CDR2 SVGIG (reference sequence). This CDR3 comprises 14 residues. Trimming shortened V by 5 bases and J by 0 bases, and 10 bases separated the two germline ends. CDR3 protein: CAWVGQPNTGELFF. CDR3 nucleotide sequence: TGTGCCTGGGTTGGACAGCCGAACACCGGGGAGCTGTTTTTT. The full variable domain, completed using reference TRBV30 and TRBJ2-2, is SQTIHQWPATLVQPVGSPLSLECTVEGTSNPNLYWYRQAAGRGLQLLFYSVGIGQISSEVPQNLSASRPQDRQFILSSKKLLLSDSGFYLCAWVGQPNTGELFFGEGSRLTVL.

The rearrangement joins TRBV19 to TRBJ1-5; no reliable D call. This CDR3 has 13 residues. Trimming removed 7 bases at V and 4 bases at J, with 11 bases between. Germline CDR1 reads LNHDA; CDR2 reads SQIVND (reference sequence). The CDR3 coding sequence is TGTGCCAGTATGGACGGCGGGAATCAGCCCCAGCATTTT. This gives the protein CASMDGGNQPQHF.

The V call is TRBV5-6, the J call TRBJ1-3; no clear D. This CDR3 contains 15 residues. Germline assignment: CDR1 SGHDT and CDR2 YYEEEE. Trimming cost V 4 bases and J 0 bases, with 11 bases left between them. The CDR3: CASSIWQFSGNTIYF. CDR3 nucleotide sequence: TGTGCCAGCAGCATATGGCAGTTCTCTGGAAACACCATATATTTT.

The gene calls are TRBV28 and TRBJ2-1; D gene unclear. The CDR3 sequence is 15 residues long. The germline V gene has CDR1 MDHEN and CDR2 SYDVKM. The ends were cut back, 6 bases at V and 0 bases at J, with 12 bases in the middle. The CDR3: CASSPTRSSYNEQFF. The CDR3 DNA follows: TGTGCCAGCAGCCCTACTCGAAGCTCCTACAATGAGCAGTTCTTC.

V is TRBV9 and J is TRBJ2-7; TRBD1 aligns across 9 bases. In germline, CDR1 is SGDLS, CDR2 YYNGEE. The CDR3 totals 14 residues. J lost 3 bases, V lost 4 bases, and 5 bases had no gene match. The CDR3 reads CASSPMTGGYEQYF. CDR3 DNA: TGTGCCAGCAGCCCTATGACAGGGGGCTACGAGCAGTACTTC.

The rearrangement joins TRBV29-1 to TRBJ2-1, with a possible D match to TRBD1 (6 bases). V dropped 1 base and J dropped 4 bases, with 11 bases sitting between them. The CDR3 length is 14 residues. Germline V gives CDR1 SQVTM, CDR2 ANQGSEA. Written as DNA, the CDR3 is TGCAGCGTTGAAGTGTCCAGGGGATACAATGAGCAGTTCTTC. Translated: CSVEVSRGYNEQFF.

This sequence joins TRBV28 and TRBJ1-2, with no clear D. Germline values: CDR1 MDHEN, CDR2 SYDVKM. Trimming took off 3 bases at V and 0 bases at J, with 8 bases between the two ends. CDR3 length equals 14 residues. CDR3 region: CASSLHGANYGYTF. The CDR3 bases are TGTGCCAGCAGTTTGCACGGAGCTAACTATGGCTACACCTTC.

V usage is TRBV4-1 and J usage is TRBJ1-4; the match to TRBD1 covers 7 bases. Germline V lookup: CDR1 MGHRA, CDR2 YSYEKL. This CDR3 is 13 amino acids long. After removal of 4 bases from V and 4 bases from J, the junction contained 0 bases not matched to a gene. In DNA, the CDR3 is TGCGCCAGCAGCCGGGACAGTAATGAAAAACTGTTTTTT. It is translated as CASSRDSNEKLFF.

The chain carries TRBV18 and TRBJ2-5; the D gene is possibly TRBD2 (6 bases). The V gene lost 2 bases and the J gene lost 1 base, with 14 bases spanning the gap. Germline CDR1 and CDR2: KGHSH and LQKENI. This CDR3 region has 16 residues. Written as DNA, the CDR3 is TGTGCCAGCTCACCAAACGCCCCCGGGAGCCAAGAGACCCAGTACTTC. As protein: CASSPNAPGSQETQYF.

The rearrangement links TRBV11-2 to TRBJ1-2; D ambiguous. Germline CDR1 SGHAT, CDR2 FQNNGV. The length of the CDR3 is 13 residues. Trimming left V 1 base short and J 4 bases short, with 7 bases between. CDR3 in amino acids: CASSLAGSYGYTF. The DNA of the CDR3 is TGTGCCAGCAGCTTAGCAGGTAGCTATGGCTACACCTTC.

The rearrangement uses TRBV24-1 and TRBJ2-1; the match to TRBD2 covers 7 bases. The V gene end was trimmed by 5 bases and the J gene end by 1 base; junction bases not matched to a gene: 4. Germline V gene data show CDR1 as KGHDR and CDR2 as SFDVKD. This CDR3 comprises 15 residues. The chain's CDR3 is CATSGGGSSYNEQFF. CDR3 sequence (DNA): TGTGCCACCAGTGGGGGCGGGAGTTCCTACAATGAGCAGTTCTTC.

The CDR3 DNA reads as TGTGCCAGCAGTTTATCAGGAGGAAACACTGAAGCTTTCTTT. Translating gives CASSLSGGNTEAFF. V and J are TRBV28 and TRBJ1-1; D gene unclear. V was trimmed by 1 base and J by 2 bases, leaving 8 bases between them. This CDR3 region has 14 residues. Germline loops: CDR1 MDHEN, CDR2 SYDVKM.

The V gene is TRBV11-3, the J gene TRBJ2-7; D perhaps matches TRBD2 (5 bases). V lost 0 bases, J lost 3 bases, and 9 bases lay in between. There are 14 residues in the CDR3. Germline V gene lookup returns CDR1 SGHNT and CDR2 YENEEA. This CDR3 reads CASSLDSDNYEQYF. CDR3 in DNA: TGTGCCAGCAGCTTAGATAGCGACAACTACGAGCAGTACTTC.

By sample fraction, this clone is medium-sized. In nucleotides, the CDR3 is TGTGCCAGCAGTACCAGGACTAGCGGGAAAAGTGATGAGCAGTTCTTC. This encodes CASSTRTSGKSDEQFF. The V gene is TRBV27, the J gene TRBJ2-1; 12 bases are a match to TRBD2. The CDR3 contains 16 residues. V was clipped by 5 bases and J by 8 bases; unmatched bases: 10. CDR1 and CDR2 (germline): MNHEY, SMNVEV (reference sequence).

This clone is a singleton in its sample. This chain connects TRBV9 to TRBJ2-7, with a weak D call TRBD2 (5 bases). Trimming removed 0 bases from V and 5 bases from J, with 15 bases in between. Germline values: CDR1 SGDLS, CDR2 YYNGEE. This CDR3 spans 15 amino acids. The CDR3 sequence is CASSVGGGSGDEQYF. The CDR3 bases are TGTGCCAGCAGCGTAGGTGGTGGGAGTGGGGACGAGCAGTACTTC.

The CDR3 sequence is CASSLAGVYEQYF. The CDR3 nucleotides read TGTGCCAGCAGCCTAGCGGGCGTCTACGAGCAGTACTTC. This chain uses TRBV5-4 with TRBJ2-7; 8 nucleotides line up with TRBD2. The CDR3 loop spans 13 amino acids. Looked up from germline, CDR1 is SGHNT and CDR2 is YYREEE (reference sequence). Trimming took 4 bases from V and 3 from J; bases not matched to a gene: 3. The variable domain in full, completed from reference TRBV5-4 and TRBJ2-7, reads ETGVTQSPTHLIKTRGQQVTLRCSSQSGHNTVSWYQQALGQGPQFIFQYYREEENGRGNFPPRFSGLQFPNYSSELNVNALELDDSALYLCASSLAGVYEQYFGPGTRLTVT.